Listed below are T cell receptor beta chains from one sample, sequenced in a study of patients and donors after allogeneic stem cell transplantation. One entry per CDR3 protein, called by TCRdb with MiXCR from the RT-PCR reads. The sample shows 70,000 to 85,000 distinct CDR3 sequences, about a quarter of them seen only once. The sample consisted of blood, either unsorted or a sorted T cell fraction (not recorded which). These receptors all come from a human donor who was either an allogeneic HSCT recipient or a stem cell or donor lymphocyte infusion donor (not recorded which). It is not recorded whose cells these are; they may come from a transplant donor. The CDR3 runs from the conserved cysteine through the conserved F or W. D genes are given only for firm matches. Expanded clones get a size class; other rows say once, few or many, or leave the size out.

V gene: TRBV10-3; J gene: TRBJ2-1; D gene: -; CDR3 length: 13; clone size: -; CDR3 DNA: TGTGCCATCAGTGACTGGGTAACCAATGAGCAGTTCTTC; CDR3 protein: CAISDWVTNEQFF
V gene: TRBV5-1; J gene: TRBJ1-1; D gene: TRBD1; CDR3 length: 14; clone size: many; CDR3 DNA: TGCGCCAGCAGCTTTGGTACAGGGGGCACTGAAGCTTTCTTT; CDR3 protein: CASSFGTGGTEAFF
V gene: TRBV11-3; J gene: TRBJ2-3; D gene: -; CDR3 length: 14; clone size: -; CDR3 DNA: TGTGCCAGCAGCTCGAGCGATGGCACAGATACGCAGTATTTT; CDR3 protein: CASSSSDGTDTQYF
V gene: TRBV20-1; J gene: TRBJ1-2; D gene: -; CDR3 length: 13; clone size: few; CDR3 DNA: TGCAGTGCTAAGCCCCATAACAACTATGGCTACACCTTC; CDR3 protein: CSAKPHNNYGYTF
V gene: TRBV20-1; J gene: TRBJ1-1; D gene: -; CDR3 length: 13; clone size: -; CDR3 DNA: TGCAGTGCTCAGAGGCACGGAGCGAATGAAGCTTTCTTT; CDR3 protein: CSAQRHGANEAFF
V gene: TRBV5-1; J gene: TRBJ2-5; D gene: -; CDR3 length: 15; clone size: -; CDR3 DNA: TGCGCCAGCAGCTTGAGGGCAGGCTTACAAGAGACCCAGTACTTC; CDR3 protein: CASSLRAGLQETQYF
V gene: TRBV30; J gene: TRBJ1-1; D gene: -; CDR3 length: 13; clone size: -; CDR3 DNA: TGTGCCTGGAGGCCACAGGGTCTGGGGGGGGCTTTCTTT; CDR3 protein: CAWRPQGLGGAFF
V gene: TRBV6-2/TRBV6-3; J gene: TRBJ1-6; D gene: -; CDR3 length: 14; clone size: many; CDR3 DNA: TGTGCCAGCAGCATAACAGCATATAATTCACCCCTCCACTTT; CDR3 protein: CASSITAYNSPLHF
V gene: TRBV7-8; J gene: TRBJ1-5; D gene: -; CDR3 length: 19; clone size: many; CDR3 DNA: TGTGCCAGCAGCTTAGCGTCGAGGTTAGGGAACTATAGCAATCAGCCCCAGCATTTT; CDR3 protein: CASSLASRLGNYSNQPQHF
V gene: TRBV7-3; J gene: TRBJ1-2; D gene: -; CDR3 length: 15; clone size: -; CDR3 DNA: TGTGCCAGCAGCTTAACGGGAACCGGGGCGGAGGGCTACACCTTC; CDR3 protein: CASSLTGTGAEGYTF
V gene: TRBV3-1; J gene: TRBJ2-4; D gene: -; CDR3 length: 13; clone size: -; CDR3 DNA: TGTGCCAGCAGCCAAGTTCCGTCGGGGGGCATAAACTTC; CDR3 protein: CASSQVPSGGINF
V gene: TRBV5-6; J gene: TRBJ1-2; D gene: -; CDR3 length: 16; clone size: -; CDR3 DNA: TGTGCCAGCAGCGCAACCGGGACACTGATTTTCTATGGCTACACCTTC; CDR3 protein: CASSATGTLIFYGYTF
V gene: TRBV12-3/TRBV12-4; J gene: TRBJ1-4; D gene: -; CDR3 length: 14; clone size: few; CDR3 DNA: TGTGCCAGCACTAAGAGGGCGATTAATGAAAAACTGTTTTTT; CDR3 protein: CASTKRAINEKLFF
V gene: TRBV5-1; J gene: TRBJ2-7; D gene: -; CDR3 length: 15; clone size: -; CDR3 DNA: TGCGCCAGCAGCTTGGCGGCAGGGGTTTCTCACGAGCAGTACTTC; CDR3 protein: CASSLAAGVSHEQYF
V gene: TRBV4-1; J gene: TRBJ1-3; D gene: -; CDR3 length: 17; clone size: few; CDR3 DNA: TGCGCCAGCAGCCCTTCCCCTATTAGCTACTCTGGAAACACCATATATTTT; CDR3 protein: CASSPSPISYSGNTIYF
V gene: TRBV12-3/TRBV12-4; J gene: TRBJ2-6; D gene: TRBD1; CDR3 length: 16; clone size: -; CDR3 DNA: TGTGCCAGCACCTGGGACAGTTTAGCTGGGGCCAACGTCCTGACTTTC; CDR3 protein: CASTWDSLAGANVLTF
V gene: TRBV30; J gene: TRBJ1-1; D gene: -; CDR3 length: 12; clone size: few; CDR3 DNA: TGTGCCTGGATGAAGGGTTGGGCTGAAGCTTTCTTT; CDR3 protein: CAWMKGWAEAFF
V gene: TRBV14; J gene: TRBJ1-4; D gene: TRBD1; CDR3 length: 17; clone size: -; CDR3 DNA: TGTGCCAGCAGCCCCACAGGGGCCCTCTCCCTTAATGAAAAACTGTTTTTT; CDR3 protein: CASSPTGALSLNEKLFF
V gene: TRBV4-2; J gene: TRBJ2-7; D gene: -; CDR3 length: 17; clone size: -; CDR3 DNA: TGTGCCAGCAGCCAAGGGCACACTCAGGGTCCATCCTACGAGCAGTACTTC; CDR3 protein: CASSQGHTQGPSYEQYF
V gene: TRBV5-1; J gene: TRBJ1-2; D gene: -; CDR3 length: 17; clone size: few; CDR3 DNA: TGCGCCAGCAGCTGGCCTTTATCACAGGGCCCTAACTATGGCTACACCTTC; CDR3 protein: CASSWPLSQGPNYGYTF
V gene: TRBV5-1; J gene: TRBJ2-7; D gene: -; CDR3 length: 14; clone size: -; CDR3 DNA: TGCGCCAGCAGCTCCCGGGCAGGAGCCTACGAGCAGTACTTC; CDR3 protein: CASSSRAGAYEQYF
V gene: TRBV2; J gene: TRBJ1-5; D gene: -; CDR3 length: 17; clone size: few; CDR3 DNA: TGTGCCAGCAGTGCGCCGGAAGATTTTTATAGCAATCAGCCCCAGCATTTT; CDR3 protein: CASSAPEDFYSNQPQHF
V gene: TRBV29-1; J gene: TRBJ1-1; D gene: -; CDR3 length: 13; clone size: few; CDR3 DNA: TGCAGCGTTGAAATCGGAAGGAACACTGAAGCTTTCTTT; CDR3 protein: CSVEIGRNTEAFF
V gene: TRBV24-1; J gene: TRBJ2-5; D gene: -; CDR3 length: 14; clone size: once; CDR3 DNA: TGTGCCACCAGTGATTTTGACAGACAAGAGACCCAGTACTTC; CDR3 protein: CATSDFDRQETQYF